The entry below describes one T cell receptor beta chain. It has no known antigen specificity. No base qualities exist here, and no much larger clone lies one base off it. The data originate from a study of post-analysis software for immune sequencing data (dated by TCRdb to between 2014 and 2017). Study-level background: Recorded disease courses included relapsing-remitting, secondary progressive and progressive-relapsing multiple sclerosis, with some patients lacking subtype annotation. The multiple sclerosis patient repertoires were compared with about a dozen previously published healthy control repertoires from donors aged 6 to 25 years. A subset of samples was prepared in parallel using single-end sample barcoding, then pooled and co-amplified after Illumina adapter ligation. The full study reports these points: Patients showed significantly higher frequencies than controls for several TRBV segments, among them TRBV5-6, TRBV5-1 and TRBV20-1. Significantly lower normalized Chao1 diversity was found in multiple sclerosis patients than in controls, suggesting substantial peripheral T-cell clonal expansion. The control group was slightly older than the multiple sclerosis patient group. When samples were clustered directly using the F measure, samples prepared in the same batch co-clustered strongly, which prompted a batch-effect correction.

TCR beta repertoires were profiled from peripheral blood of 13 young patients with multiple sclerosis to demonstrate the VDJtools post-analysis software. The patients with multiple sclerosis were children and adolescents between roughly 6 and 17 years of age. There are 17 amino acids in the CDR3, from cysteine to phenylalanine inclusive. This entry keeps only the CDR3 DNA: 51 bases, framed from base 1. Based on the germline V gene (reference sequence), the CDR1 and CDR2 sequences are LGHDT and YNNKEL. Library construction relied on PCR. The run used an Illumina HiSeq 2500. To reduce PCR and sequencing biases, unique molecular identifiers were incorporated into the TCR beta cDNA libraries. Per 1 to 10 million input T cells, approximately 500,000 cDNA molecules were obtained, such that each molecule approximated one T cell. The patient libraries were prepared and sequenced using the same protocol as the earlier healthy control dataset. Within a given batch, samples were prepared together, multiplexed and sequenced on the same HiSeq lane. In the paper's pipeline: MIGEC handled the raw barcoded reads, throwing out single-read molecular identifier groups before consensus assembly and CDR3 extraction. VDJtools was used for post-analysis of the clonotype tables, and diversity was normalized by down-sampling every dataset to the size of the smallest sample. To correct batch-related cross-sample contamination, repertoire overlap clustering matched CDR3 amino acid sequences but not nucleotide sequences. TCRdb handled the public reads itself, with Q25 trimming in fastp and clone calling in MiXCR, and kept productive beta chains. Rows are unified per CDR3 protein, each entry keeping the most common DNA and genes. These V and J calls derive from TCRdb rather than the authors' analysis. The sample has hundreds of thousands of distinct CDR3 sequences on record, about 44% of them singletons. Under 2% of the sample is in the top ten clones.

The chain is assembled from TRBV3-1 and TRBJ2-7; 7 middle bases align to TRBD2. The DNA end favors TRBJ2-5, so the J call may be wrong. What was sequenced was blood. The TCR sequence derives from a girl aged 10 to 17 with multiple sclerosis. In nucleotide form, the sequence is TGTGCCAGCAGCCAAGATTGGGAGCGGGGAGGTCAAGAGACCCAGTACTTC. Translation gives CASSQDWERGGQETQYF.